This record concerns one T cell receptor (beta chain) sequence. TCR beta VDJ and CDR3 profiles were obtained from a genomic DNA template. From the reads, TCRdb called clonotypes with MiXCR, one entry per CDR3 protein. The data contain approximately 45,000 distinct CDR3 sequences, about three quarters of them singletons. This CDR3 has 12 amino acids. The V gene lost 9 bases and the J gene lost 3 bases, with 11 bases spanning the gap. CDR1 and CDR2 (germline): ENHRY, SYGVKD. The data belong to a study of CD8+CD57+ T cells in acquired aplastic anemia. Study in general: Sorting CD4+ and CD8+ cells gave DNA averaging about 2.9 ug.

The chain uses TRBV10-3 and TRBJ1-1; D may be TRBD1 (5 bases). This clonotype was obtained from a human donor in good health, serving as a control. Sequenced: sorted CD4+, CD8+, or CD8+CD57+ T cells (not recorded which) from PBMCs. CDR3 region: CAINEGDTEAFF. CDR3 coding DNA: TGTGCCATTAACGAAGGGGACACTGAAGCTTTCTTT.